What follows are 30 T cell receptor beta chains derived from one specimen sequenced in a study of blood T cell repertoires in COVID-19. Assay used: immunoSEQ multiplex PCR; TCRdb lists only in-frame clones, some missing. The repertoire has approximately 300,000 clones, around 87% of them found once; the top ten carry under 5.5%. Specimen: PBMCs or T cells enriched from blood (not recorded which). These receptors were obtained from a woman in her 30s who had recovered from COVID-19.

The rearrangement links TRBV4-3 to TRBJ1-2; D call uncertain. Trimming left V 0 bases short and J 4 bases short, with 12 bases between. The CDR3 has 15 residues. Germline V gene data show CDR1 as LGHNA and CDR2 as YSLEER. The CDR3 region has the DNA TGCGCCAGCAGCCAAGAAATCAGGACTGGCTATGGCTACACCTTC. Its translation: CASSQEIRTGYGYTF.

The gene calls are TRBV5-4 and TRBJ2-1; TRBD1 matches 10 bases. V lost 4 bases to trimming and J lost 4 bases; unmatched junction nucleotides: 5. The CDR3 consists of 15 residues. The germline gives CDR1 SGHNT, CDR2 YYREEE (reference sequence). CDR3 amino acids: CASSLGQGPYNEQFF. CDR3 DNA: TGTGCCAGCAGCCTGGGACAGGGGCCATACAATGAGCAGTTCTTC. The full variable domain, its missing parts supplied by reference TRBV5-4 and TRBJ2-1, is ETGVTQSPTHLIKTRGQQVTLRCSSQSGHNTVSWYQQALGQGPQFIFQYYREEENGRGNFPPRFSGLQFPNYSSELNVNALELDDSALYLCASSLGQGPYNEQFFGPGTRLTVL.

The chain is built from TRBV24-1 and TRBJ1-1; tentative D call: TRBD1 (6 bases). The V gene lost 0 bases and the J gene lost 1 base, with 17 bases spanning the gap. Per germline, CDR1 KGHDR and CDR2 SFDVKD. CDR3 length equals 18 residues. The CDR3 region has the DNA TGTGCCACCAGTGATTTGCACCTTGGTCAGGGGAGGAACACTGAAGCTTTCTTT. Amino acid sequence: CATSDLHLGQGRNTEAFF.

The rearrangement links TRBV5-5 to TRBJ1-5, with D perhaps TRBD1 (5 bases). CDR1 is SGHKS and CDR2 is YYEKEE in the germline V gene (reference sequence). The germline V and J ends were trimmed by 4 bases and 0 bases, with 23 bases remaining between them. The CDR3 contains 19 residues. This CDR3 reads CASSPFGGGMEYSNQPQHF. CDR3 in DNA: TGTGCCAGCAGCCCATTTGGGGGGGGGATGGAATATAGCAATCAGCCCCAGCATTTT.

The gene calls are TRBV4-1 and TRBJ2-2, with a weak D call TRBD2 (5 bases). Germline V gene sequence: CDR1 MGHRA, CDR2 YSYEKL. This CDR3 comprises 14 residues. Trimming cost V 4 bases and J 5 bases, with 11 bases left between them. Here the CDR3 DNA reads TGCGCCAGCAGCCCGAACGGGGAAACCGGGGAGCTGTTTTTT. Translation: CASSPNGETGELFF.

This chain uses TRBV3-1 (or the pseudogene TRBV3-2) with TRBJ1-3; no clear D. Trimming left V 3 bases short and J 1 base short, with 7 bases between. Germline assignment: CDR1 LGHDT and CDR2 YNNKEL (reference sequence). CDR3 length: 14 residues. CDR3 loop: CASSQRESGNTIYF. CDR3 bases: TGTGCCAGCAGCCAGAGGGAGTCTGGAAACACCATATATTTT.

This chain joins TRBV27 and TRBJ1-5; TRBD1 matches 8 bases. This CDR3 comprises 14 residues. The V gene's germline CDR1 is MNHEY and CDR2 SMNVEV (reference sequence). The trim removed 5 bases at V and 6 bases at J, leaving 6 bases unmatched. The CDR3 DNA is TGTGCCAGCAGTCTTCGACAGGGGTCTCAGCCCCAGCATTTT. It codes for CASSLRQGSQPQHF.

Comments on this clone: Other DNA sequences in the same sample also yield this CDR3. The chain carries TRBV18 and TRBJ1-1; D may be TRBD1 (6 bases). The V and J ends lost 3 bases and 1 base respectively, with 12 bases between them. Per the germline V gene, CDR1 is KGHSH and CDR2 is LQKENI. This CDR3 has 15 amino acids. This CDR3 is CASSPSGTPNTEAFF. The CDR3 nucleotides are TGTGCCAGCTCACCGAGCGGGACACCGAACACTGAAGCTTTCTTT. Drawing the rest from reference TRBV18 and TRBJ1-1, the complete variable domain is NAGVMQNPRHLVRRRGQEARLRCSPMKGHSHVYWYRQLPEEGLKFMVYLQKENIIDESGMPKERFSAEFPKEGPSILRIQQVVRGDSAAYFCASSPSGTPNTEAFFGQGTRLTVV.

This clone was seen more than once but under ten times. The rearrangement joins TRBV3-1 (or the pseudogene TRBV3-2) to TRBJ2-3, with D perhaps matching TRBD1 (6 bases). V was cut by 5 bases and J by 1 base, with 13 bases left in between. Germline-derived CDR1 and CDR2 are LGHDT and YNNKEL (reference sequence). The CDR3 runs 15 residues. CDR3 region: CASSRRQGRTDTQYF. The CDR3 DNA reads TGTGCCAGCAGCAGGCGGCAGGGGCGCACAGATACGCAGTATTTT.

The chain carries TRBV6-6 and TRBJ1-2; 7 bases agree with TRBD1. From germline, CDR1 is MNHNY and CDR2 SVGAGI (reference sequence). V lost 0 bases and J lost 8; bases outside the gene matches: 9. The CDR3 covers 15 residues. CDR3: CASSYSLPGGGGYTF. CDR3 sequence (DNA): TGTGCCAGCAGTTACTCGTTGCCAGGGGGTGGCGGCTACACCTTC.

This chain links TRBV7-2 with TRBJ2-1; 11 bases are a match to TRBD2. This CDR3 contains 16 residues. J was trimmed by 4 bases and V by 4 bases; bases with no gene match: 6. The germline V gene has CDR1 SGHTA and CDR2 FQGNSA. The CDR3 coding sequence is TGTGCCAGCAGCTACTATAGCGGGGGGGTTTACAATGAGCAGTTCTTC. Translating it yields CASSYYSGGVYNEQFF.

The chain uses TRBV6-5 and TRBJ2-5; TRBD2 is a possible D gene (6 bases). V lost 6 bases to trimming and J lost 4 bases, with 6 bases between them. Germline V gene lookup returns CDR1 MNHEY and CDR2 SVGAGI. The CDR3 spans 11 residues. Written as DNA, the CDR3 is TGTGCCAGCAGGCGGGGAGAGACCCAGTACTTC. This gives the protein CASRRGETQYF.

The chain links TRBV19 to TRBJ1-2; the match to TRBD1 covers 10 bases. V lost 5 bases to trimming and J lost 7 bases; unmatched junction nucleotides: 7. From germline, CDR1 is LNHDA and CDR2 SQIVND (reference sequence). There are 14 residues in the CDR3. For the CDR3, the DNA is TGTGCCAGTAGTCTGGAGACAGGGGGCTTTGGCTACACCTTC. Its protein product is CASSLETGGFGYTF.

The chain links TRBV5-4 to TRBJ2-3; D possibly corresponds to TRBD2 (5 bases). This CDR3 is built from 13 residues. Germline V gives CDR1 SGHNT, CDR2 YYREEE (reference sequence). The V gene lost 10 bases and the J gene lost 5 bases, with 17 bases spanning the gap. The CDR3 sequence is CAFVLSGRDTQYF. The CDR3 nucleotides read TGTGCCTTCGTCTTAAGTGGGAGAGATACGCAGTATTTT.

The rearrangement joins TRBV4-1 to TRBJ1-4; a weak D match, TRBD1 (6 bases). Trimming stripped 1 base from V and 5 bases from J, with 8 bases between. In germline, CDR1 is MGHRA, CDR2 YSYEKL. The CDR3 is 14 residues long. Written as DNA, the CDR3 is TGCGCCAGCAGCCAAGTGCAGGGGAATGAAAAACTGTTTTTT. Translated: CASSQVQGNEKLFF.

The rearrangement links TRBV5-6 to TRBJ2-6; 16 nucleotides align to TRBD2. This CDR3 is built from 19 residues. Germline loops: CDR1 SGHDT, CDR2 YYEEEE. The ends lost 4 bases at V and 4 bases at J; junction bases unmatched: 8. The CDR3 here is CASSAPGLAGGRGANVLTF. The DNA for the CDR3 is TGTGCCAGCAGCGCCCCGGGACTAGCGGGGGGGCGCGGGGCCAACGTCCTGACTTTC.

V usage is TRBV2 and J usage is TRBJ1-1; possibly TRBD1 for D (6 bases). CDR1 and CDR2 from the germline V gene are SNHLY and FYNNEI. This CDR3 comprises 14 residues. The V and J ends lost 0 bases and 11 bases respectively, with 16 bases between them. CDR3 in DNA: TGTGCCAGCAGTGAAGCTCTAAGGGGGAAAACGGCTTTCTTT. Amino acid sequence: CASSEALRGKTAFF.

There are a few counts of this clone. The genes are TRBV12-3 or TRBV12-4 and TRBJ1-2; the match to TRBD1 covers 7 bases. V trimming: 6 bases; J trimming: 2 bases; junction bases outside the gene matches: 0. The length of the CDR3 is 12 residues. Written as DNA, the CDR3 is TGTGCCAGCAGGACAGGGAACTATGGCTACACCTTC. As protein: CASRTGNYGYTF.

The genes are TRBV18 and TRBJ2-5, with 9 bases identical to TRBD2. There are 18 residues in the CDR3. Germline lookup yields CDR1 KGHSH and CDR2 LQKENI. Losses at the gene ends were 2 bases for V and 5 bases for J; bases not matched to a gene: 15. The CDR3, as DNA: TGTGCCAGCTCACCAGTAGGGGGACTAGCCCGTTTCGCTGAGACCCAGTACTTC. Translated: CASSPVGGLARFAETQYF.

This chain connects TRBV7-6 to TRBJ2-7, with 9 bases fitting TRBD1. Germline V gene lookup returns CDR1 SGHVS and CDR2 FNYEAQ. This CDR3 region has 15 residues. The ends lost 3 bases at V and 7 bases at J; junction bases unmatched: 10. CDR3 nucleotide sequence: TGTGCCAGCAGCTTGGAGGACAGGGGTTTGAGAGAGCAGTACTTC. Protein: CASSLEDRGLREQYF.

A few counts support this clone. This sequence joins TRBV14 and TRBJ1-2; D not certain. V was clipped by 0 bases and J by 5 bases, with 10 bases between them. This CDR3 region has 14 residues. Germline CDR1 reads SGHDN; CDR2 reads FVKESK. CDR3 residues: CASSQDSRGYGYTF. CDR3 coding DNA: TGTGCCAGCAGCCAAGATAGCCGGGGATATGGCTACACCTTC.

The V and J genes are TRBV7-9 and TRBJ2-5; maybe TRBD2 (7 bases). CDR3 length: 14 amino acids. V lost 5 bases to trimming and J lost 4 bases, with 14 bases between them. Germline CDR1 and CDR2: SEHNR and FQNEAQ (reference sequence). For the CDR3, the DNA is TGTGCCAGCAGCCCCCCTGGGGGGGCAGAGACCCAGTACTTC. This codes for CASSPPGGAETQYF.

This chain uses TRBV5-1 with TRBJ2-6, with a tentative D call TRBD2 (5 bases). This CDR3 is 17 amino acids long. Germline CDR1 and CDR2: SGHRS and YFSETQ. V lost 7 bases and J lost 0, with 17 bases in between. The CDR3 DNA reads TGCGCCAGCGGCCCCCGAGGGATCGGCTCTGGGGCCAACGTCCTGACTTTC. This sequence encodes CASGPRGIGSGANVLTF.

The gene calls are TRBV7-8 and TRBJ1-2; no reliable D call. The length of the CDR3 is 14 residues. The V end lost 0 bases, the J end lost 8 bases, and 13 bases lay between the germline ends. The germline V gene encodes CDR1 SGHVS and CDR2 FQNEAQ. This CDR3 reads CASSLAWREEGYTF. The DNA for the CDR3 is TGTGCCAGCAGCTTAGCTTGGCGCGAGGAAGGCTACACCTTC. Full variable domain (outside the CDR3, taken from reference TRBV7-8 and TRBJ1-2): GAGVSQSPRYKVAKRGQDVALRCDPISGHVSLFWYQQALGQGPEFLTYFQNEAQLDKSGLPSDRFFAERPEGSVSTLKIQRTQQEDSAVYLCASSLAWREEGYTFGSGTRLTVV.

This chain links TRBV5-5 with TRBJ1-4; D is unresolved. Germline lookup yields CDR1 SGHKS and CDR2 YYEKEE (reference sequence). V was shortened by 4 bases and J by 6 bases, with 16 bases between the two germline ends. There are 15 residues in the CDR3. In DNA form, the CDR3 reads TGTGCCAGCAGCCTCTACACCGGGTACGATGAAAAACTGTTTTTT. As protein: CASSLYTGYDEKLFF.

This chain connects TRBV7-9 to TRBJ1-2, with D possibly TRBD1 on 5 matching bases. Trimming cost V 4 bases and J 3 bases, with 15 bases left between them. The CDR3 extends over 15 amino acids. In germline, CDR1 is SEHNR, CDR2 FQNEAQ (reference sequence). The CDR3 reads CASSSRFGADYGYTF. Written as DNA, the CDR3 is TGTGCCAGCAGCTCGCGCTTTGGGGCCGACTATGGCTACACCTTC. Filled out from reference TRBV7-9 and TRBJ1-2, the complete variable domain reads DTGVSQNPRHKITKRGQNVTFRCDPISEHNRLYWYRQTLGQGPEFLTYFQNEAQLEKSRLLSDRFSAERPKGSFSTLEIQRTEQGDSAMYLCASSSRFGADYGYTFGSGTRLTVV.

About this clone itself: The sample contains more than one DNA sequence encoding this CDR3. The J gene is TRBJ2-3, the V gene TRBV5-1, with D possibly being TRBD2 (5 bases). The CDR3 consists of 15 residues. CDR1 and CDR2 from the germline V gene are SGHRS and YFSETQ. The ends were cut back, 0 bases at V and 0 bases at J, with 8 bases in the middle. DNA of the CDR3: TGCGCCAGCAGCTTGGCCCGGGGAAGCACAGATACGCAGTATTTT. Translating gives CASSLARGSTDTQYF.

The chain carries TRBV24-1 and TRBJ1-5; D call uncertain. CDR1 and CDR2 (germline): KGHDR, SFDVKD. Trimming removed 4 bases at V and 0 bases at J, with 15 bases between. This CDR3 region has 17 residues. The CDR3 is CATSESSPLYSNQPQHF. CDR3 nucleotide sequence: TGTGCCACCAGTGAATCCTCCCCTCTCTATAGCAATCAGCCCCAGCATTTT.

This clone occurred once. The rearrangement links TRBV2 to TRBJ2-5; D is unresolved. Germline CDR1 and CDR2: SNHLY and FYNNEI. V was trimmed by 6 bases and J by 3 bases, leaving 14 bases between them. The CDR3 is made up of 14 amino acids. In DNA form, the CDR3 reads TGTGCCAGCAGCCTGGGCCCATTTGAAGAGACCCAGTACTTC. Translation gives CASSLGPFEETQYF.

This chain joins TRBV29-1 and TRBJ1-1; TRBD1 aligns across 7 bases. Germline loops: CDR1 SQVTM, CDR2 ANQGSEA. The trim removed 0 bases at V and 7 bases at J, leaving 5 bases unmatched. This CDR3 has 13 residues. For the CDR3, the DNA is TGCAGCGTTGAAGAAGGAGGGGGCGGTGAAGCTTTCTTT. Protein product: CSVEEGGGGEAFF.